One T cell receptor (beta chain) is described in this entry. Trimming shortened V by 3 bases and J by 8 bases, and 25 bases separated the two germline ends. The germline V gene encodes CDR1 WNHNN and CDR2 SYGVQD (reference sequence). This CDR3 is 18 amino acids long. In the authors' methods: Using reference gene primer amplification, nucleated cell counts were estimated. Clones were read by immunoSEQ multiplex PCR, and TCRdb kept only the in-frame ones, dropping some. From that table come the V and J calls and clone size; the DNA was used to work out D and trimming. The sample holds about 140,000 clones, roughly four fifths seen once. This sample is drawn from a study of blood T cell repertoires in COVID-19. Study as a whole: COVID-19 samples, acute and convalescent, were from the United States, Italy and Spain. From T cells, B-cell-depleted T cells, or PBMCs came the material, which was cDNA or gDNA.

The genes are TRBV10-1 and TRBJ1-4, with unresolved D. This TCR derives from a human donor in a cohort sampled during active COVID-19. The sample comprised peripheral blood. The CDR3 sequence: CASSECGAETPYREKLFF. DNA for the CDR3: TGCGCCAGCAGTGAATGTGGCGCCGAAACTCCTTACAGAGAAAAACTGTTTTTT.